The TCR beta chain described here comes from a study of OX40 agonist ivuxolimab in advanced cancers. Across the whole study: Dose-escalation patients suffered from hepatocellular carcinoma, melanoma, renal cell or head and neck cancer.

Sequencing was performed with immunoSEQ multiplex PCR; in TCRdb, only in-frame clones are kept and a portion is missing. The table shows approximately 82,000 clones, with approximately 82% occurring only once. The CDR3 contains 14 residues. Trimming took 6 bases from V and 8 from J, leaving 19 bases between them. Looked up from germline, CDR1 is KGHSH and CDR2 is LQKENI. Study-wide results and limits: On average, CD8+ T cells showed a greater number of expanded clones than CD4+.

Comments on this clone: Its cognate antigen is unknown.

This material consisted of CD4+ or CD8+ T cells sorted from blood, taken in a trial of the OX40 agonist ivuxolimab. This chain uses TRBV18 with TRBJ1-2; D is perhaps TRBD1 (5 bases). The source is an adult with an advanced solid tumor such as melanoma, head and neck, liver or kidney cancer. The CDR3 region is CASSPQTASKGYTF. The DNA for the CDR3 is TGTGCCAGCTCTCCTCAGACAGCGTCGAAAGGCTACACCTTC.